This TCR beta chain was identified in a study of T cell repertoires in cytomegalovirus infection. Study-level information: Carrying CMV and the relevant HLA type showed in public TCR beta signatures. Findings of the study overall: HLA-C-restricted CMV clonotypes gave the most frequent clonotype in two of eight donors. People with CMV and the relevant HLA were identified by cumulative public TCR beta family frequency.

The germline CDR1 and CDR2 sequences are SEHNR and FQNEAQ (reference sequence). This CDR3 has 13 residues. The germline V and J ends were trimmed by 3 bases and 5 bases, with 10 bases remaining between them. TCRdb reanalysed the reads using MiXCR and keeps one entry per CDR3 protein. The table records approximately 140,000 distinct CDR3 sequences, 20% to 30% of them present only once. This clonotype was observed once. The antigen is not known. This TCR was recovered from a human donor in good health (CMV status not recorded). Some clones in this sample may be carry-over from other donors' samples. J is TRBJ2-5 and V is TRBV7-9, with unresolved D. The sequenced sample was PBMCs, sequenced either directly or after in vitro stimulation (not recorded which). The CDR3 loop reads CASSFALGETQYF. The CDR3 coding sequence is TGTGCCAGCAGCTTCGCCCTTGGGGAGACCCAGTACTTC. Combining the CDR3 with reference TRBV7-9 and TRBJ2-5 gives the whole variable domain DTGVSQNPRHKITKRGQNVTFRCDPISEHNRLYWYRQTLGQGPEFLTYFQNEAQLEKSRLLSDRFSAERPKGSFSTLEIQRTEQGDSAMYLCASSFALGETQYFGPGTRLLVL.